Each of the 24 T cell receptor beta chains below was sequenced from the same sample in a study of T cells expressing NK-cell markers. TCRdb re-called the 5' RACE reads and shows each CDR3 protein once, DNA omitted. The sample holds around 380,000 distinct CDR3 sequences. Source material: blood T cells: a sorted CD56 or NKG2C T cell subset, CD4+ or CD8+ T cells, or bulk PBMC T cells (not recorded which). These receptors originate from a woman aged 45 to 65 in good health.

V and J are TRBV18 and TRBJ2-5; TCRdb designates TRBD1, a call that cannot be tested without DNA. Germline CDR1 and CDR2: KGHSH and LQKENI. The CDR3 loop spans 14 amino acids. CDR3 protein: CASSRTGPQETQYF.

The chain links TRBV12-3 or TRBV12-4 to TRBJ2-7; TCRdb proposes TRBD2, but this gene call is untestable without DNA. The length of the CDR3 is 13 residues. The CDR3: CASGGSYSYEQYF.

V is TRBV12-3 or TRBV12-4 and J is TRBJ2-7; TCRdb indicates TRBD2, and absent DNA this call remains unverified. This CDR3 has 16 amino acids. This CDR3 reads CASSPGTSMATYEQYF.

This chain's CDR3 is CASSPRGQRLYNEQFF. The chain couples TRBV4-1 to TRBJ2-1; the TCRdb D gene call, TRBD2, has no DNA to confirm it. CDR1 is MGHRA and CDR2 is YSYEKL in the germline V gene. The CDR3 is 16 amino acids.

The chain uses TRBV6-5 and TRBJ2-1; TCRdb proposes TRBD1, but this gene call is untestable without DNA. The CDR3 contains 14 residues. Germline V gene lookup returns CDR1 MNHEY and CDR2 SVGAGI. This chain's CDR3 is CASSYSGDHREQFF.

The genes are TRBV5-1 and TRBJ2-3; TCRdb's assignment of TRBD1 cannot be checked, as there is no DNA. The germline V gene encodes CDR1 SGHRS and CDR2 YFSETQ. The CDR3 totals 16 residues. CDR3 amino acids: CASSLAGGAITDTQYF.

This chain's CDR3 is CAIKGQSATGGNSPLHF. The chain links TRBV10-3 to TRBJ1-6; TCRdb returns TRBD1, unconfirmable since there is no DNA. CDR1 and CDR2 (germline): ENHRY, SYGVKD. This CDR3 comprises 17 residues.

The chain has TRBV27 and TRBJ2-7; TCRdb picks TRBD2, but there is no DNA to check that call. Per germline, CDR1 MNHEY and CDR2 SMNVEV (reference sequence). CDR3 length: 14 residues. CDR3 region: CASARLAETYEQYF.

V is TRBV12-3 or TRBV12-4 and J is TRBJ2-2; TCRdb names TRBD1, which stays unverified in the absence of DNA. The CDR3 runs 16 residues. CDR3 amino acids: CASSLWDLTNTGELFF.

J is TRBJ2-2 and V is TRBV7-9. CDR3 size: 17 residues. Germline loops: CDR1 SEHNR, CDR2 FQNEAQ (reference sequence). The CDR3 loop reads CASSTSLRLGDTGELFF.

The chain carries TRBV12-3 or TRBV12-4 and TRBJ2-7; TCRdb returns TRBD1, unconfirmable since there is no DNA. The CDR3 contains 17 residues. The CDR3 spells CASSFIGDFGRGHEQYF.

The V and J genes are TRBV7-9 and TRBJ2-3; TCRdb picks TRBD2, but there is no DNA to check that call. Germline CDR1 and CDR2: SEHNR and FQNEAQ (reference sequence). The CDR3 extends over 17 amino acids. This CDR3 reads CASSLGVDGGITDTQYF. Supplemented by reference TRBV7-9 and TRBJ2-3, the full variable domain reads DTGVSQNPRHKITKRGQNVTFRCDPISEHNRLYWYRQTLGQGPEFLTYFQNEAQLEKSRLLSDRFSAERPKGSFSTLEIQRTEQGDSAMYLCASSLGVDGGITDTQYFGPGTRLTVL.

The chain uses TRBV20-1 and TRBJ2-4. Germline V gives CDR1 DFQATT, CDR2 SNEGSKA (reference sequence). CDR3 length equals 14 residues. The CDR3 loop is CSAKPGVAKNIQYF.

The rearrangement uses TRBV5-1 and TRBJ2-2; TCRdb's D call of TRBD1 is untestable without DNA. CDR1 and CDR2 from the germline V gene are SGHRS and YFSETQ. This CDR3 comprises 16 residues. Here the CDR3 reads CASTGLDSLNTGELFF.

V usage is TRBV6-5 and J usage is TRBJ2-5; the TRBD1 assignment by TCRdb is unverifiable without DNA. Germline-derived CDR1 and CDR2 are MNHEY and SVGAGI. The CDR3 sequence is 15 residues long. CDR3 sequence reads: CASSYMGQPEETQYF.

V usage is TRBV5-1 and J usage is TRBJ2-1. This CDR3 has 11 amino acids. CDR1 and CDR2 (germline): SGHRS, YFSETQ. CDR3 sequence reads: CASSYADEQFF.

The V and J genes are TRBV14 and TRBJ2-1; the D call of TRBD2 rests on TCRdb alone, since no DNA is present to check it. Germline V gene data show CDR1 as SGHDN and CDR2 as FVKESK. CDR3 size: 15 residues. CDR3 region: CASSASGRWYNEQFF.

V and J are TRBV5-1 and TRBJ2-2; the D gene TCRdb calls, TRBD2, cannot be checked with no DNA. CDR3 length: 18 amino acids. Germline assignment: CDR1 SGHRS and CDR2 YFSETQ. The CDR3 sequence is CASSGVSGRTLNTGELFF.

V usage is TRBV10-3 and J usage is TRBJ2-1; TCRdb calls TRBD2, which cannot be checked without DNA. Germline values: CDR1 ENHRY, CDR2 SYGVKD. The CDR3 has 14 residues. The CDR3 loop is CAISGLADYNEQFF.

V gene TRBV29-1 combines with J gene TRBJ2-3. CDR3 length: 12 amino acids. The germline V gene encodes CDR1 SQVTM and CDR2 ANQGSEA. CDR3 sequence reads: CSARRIPDTQYF.

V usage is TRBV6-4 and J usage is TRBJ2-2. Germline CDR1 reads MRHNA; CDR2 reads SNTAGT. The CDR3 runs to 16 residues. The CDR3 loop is CASSDSWGQSTGELFF.

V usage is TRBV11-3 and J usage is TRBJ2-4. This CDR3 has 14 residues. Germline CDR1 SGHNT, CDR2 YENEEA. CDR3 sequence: CASSLGLSKNIQYF.

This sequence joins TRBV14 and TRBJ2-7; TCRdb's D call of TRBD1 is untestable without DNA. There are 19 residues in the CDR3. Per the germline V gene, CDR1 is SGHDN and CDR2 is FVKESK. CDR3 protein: CASSHRRGSFPGGSYEQYF.

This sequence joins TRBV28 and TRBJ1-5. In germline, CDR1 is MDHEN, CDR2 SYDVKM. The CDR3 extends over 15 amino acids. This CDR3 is CASTVGTYSNQPQHF.